What follows describes a single T cell receptor (beta chain). This entry belongs to a study of blood T cell repertoires in COVID-19. Study information: Collection of acute and convalescent COVID-19 samples took place in the United States, Italy and Spain. PBMCs, B-cell-depleted T cells, or T cells were the source of the cDNA or gDNA that made up the material.

Germline V CDR1 and CDR2: KGHSH, LQKENI. V shed 5 bases, J shed 4 bases, and the junction held 9 bases outside the gene matches. The CDR3 has 16 amino acids. The authors' processing: Amplification of reference gene primers was used by the study to estimate nucleated cell counts. Here immunoSEQ multiplex PCR was the method, and the copy in TCRdb shows in-frame clones only, minus some. V and J calls and clone size follow that table, whereas D and trimming were derived from the DNA. The table has around 200,000 clones, around 84% seen once. This receptor was obtained from a woman of 80 years or more with active or convalescent COVID-19. The rearrangement uses TRBV18 and TRBJ2-7, with 12 positions matching TRBD1. The specimen sequenced was peripheral blood. The CDR3 here is CASSLSGTGGLYEQYF. In DNA form, the CDR3 reads TGTGCCAGCTCATTATCCGGGACAGGGGGCCTGTACGAGCAGTACTTC.